Shown below are 3 T cell receptor beta chains from a single sample sequenced in a study of regulatory T cells in long-lasting Graves disease. Researchers made TCR beta libraries by using iRepertoire HTBI primers and running Arm-PCR on CDR3 regions. TCRdb analysed the multiplex PCR reads with MiXCR anew, one entry per CDR3 protein. This sample has a few hundred thousand distinct CDR3 sequences; 20% to 25% occur once, and the top ten carry about 61%. Time point given: persistent/refractory GD, antithyroid drugs over 5 years with positive TRAb. From RNA extracted from PBMCs, the TCR library was made. Material: peripheral blood mononuclear cells (PBMCs), obtained when the disease was refractory, from a patient treated with antithyroid drugs. The source of these receptors is a female donor with Graves disease.

This sequence joins TRBV4-3 and TRBJ2-7, with 14 bases that match TRBD2. CDR3 length equals 16 residues. Germline V CDR1 and CDR2: LGHNA, YSLEER. The junction had 7 bases not matched to a gene; V was cut back by 4 bases and J by 5 bases. CDR3 in amino acids: CASSRMAGLAGDEQYF. CDR3 DNA sequence: TGCGCCAGCAGCCGGATGGCGGGACTAGCGGGGGACGAGCAGTACTTC.

This clonotype was counted a few times. The chain uses TRBV19 and TRBJ1-1; 9 positions match TRBD1. The CDR3 is 16 residues long. In germline, CDR1 is LNHDA, CDR2 SQIVND (reference sequence). Trimming at V came to 5 bases and at J to 6 bases, leaving 13 bases not matched to a gene. The CDR3 bases are TGTGCCAGTAGTGCGGACAGGGGAGTGATAGGCGCTGAAGCTTTCTTT. This sequence encodes CASSADRGVIGAEAFF. The variable domain in full, completed from reference TRBV19 and TRBJ1-1, reads DGGITQSPKYLFRKEGQNVTLSCEQNLNHDAMYWYRQDPGQGLRLIYYSQIVNDFQKGDIAEGYSVSREKKESFPLTVTSAQKNPTAFYLCASSADRGVIGAEAFFGQGTRLTVV.

Of note for this clonotype: This CDR3 is missing its conserved last phenylalanine or tryptophan, likely due to a read error. CDR3 amino acids: CASSVGQDYGYTL. CDR3 DNA: TGTGCCAGCAGCGTCGGGCAGGATTATGGCTACACCCTC. This chain links TRBV9 with TRBJ1-2; D is uncertain. Germline lookup yields CDR1 SGDLS and CDR2 YYNGEE. This CDR3 has 13 residues. The V and J ends lost 2 bases and 5 bases respectively, with 10 bases between them.